This T cell receptor (beta chain) was found in a study of CD8 T cells in ankylosing spondylitis. Regarding the study as a whole: Matched synovial fluid from ankylosing spondylitis patients was reported to be enriched for disease-linked clones. Previously reported in reactive arthritis synovial fluid and blood were some of the motif variants.

Quantitative barcoded 5'-RACE was used to prepare TCR beta libraries. TCRdb used MiXCR to reprocess the 5' RACE reads, holding one entry per CDR3 protein. The sample holds 200,000 to 250,000 distinct CDR3 sequences, roughly 26% seen once. Ten or more counts support this clonotype. The antigen is unknown. Input material: blood, either unsorted or a sorted T cell fraction (not recorded which). This receptor was taken from a male donor with ankylosing spondylitis or in good health (not recorded which).

The CDR3 DNA follows: TGTGCCATCAGTGACCCATGGGATTCACCCCTCCACTTT. Amino acids: CAISDPWDSPLHF. The chain combines TRBV10-3 with TRBJ1-6; the D is unclear. There are 13 residues in the CDR3. Per germline, CDR1 ENHRY and CDR2 SYGVKD. V was pared by 3 bases and J by 8 bases, with 8 bases between.